This T cell receptor beta chain was found in a study of cytomegalovirus exposure and HLA in healthy donors. The overall study: Earlier findings included some 120 million unique TCR beta sequences obtained from about 179 million T cells. Whole-study results and caveats: Per a prior analysis, the majority of TCR beta V segments were productive roughly 87% or roughly 30% of the time. A likely sequencing artifact accounted for one observed cluster of highly shared sequence variants. In a later analysis, TCR beta V- and J-gene trimming showed a link to a missense DCLRE1C variant.

The PCR ran on 60 Vbeta and 13 Jbeta primers. The repertoire was sequenced with immunoSEQ multiplex PCR; TCRdb's copy has only in-frame clones and lacks some. The sample comprises roughly 120,000 clones, 70% to 85% of which are singletons, and approximately 10% rests with the top ten. For this clone: Its antigen is not identified.

Per germline, CDR1 MNHEY and CDR2 SVGAGI. CDR3 length equals 14 residues. The ends lost 2 bases at V and 6 bases at J; junction bases unmatched: 3. The chain employs TRBV6-5 and TRBJ2-7; 11 bases agree with TRBD1. The sequence was obtained from a woman aged 45-65 years in good health and CMV-seropositive. Sequencing was done on a sample of PBMCs. The CDR3 sequence: CASSYGQGAPEQYF. The DNA for the CDR3 is TGTGCCAGCAGTTACGGACAGGGGGCGCCCGAGCAGTACTTC.